These 22 T cell receptor beta chains share one sample of origin, sequenced in a study of blood T cell repertoires in COVID-19. The method was immunoSEQ multiplex PCR; TCRdb's version includes in-frame clones alone and lacks a portion of them. Of 150,000 to 200,000 clones in the sample, 79% were seen once. Sequencing input: peripheral blood. The receptor set was obtained from a man in his fifties or sixties with active or convalescent COVID-19.

The chain combines TRBV29-1 with TRBJ2-7, with 8 nucleotides matching TRBD1. Germline assignment: CDR1 SQVTM and CDR2 ANQGSEA. This CDR3 is built from 12 residues. Trimming cost V 6 bases and J 5 bases; bases outside gene matches: 6. The CDR3 protein is CSVARQGNEQYF. Here the CDR3 DNA reads TGCAGCGTCGCACGACAGGGGAACGAGCAGTACTTC.

The V and J genes are TRBV6-5 and TRBJ2-2; no clear D. CDR1 and CDR2 from the germline V gene are MNHEY and SVGAGI. CDR3 size: 13 residues. Trimming left V 6 bases short and J 5 bases short, with 10 bases between. For the CDR3, the DNA is TGTGCCAGCAGACAGTCAATGACCGGGGAGCTGTTTTTT. Encoded protein: CASRQSMTGELFF.

V gene TRBV11-3 combines with J gene TRBJ2-1; the match to TRBD1 covers 10 bases. There are 13 residues in the CDR3. CDR1 and CDR2 (germline): SGHNT, YENEEA. Unmatched junction bases numbered 4, after V lost 5 bases and J lost 9 bases. The CDR3 spells CASSPRDRGEQFF. The CDR3 region has the DNA TGTGCCAGCAGCCCCAGGGACAGGGGTGAGCAGTTCTTC.

The chain carries TRBV14 and TRBJ2-1; TRBD1 aligns across 8 bases. The CDR3 length is 14 residues. V dropped 0 bases and J dropped 9; count of bases not matched to a gene: 4. Germline lookup yields CDR1 SGHDN and CDR2 FVKESK. The CDR3 bases are TGTGCCAGCAGCCAAGATCTGGGGACAGGTGAGCAGTTCTTC. Encoded protein: CASSQDLGTGEQFF.

J is TRBJ2-1 and V is TRBV7-9; TRBD2 agrees at 11 bases. Unmatched junction bases numbered 7, after V lost 5 bases and J lost 4 bases. The CDR3 spans 16 residues. Germline V gene lookup returns CDR1 SEHNR and CDR2 FQNEAQ (reference sequence). In DNA, the CDR3 is TGTGCCAGCAGCCCTATAGCGGGAGGGTCGTACAATGAGCAGTTCTTC. It codes for CASSPIAGGSYNEQFF.

The genes are TRBV7-2 and TRBJ2-7, with TRBD2 identical over 10 bases. This CDR3 is 15 amino acids long. The ends lost 0 bases at V and 6 bases at J; junction bases unmatched: 5. The germline gives CDR1 SGHTA, CDR2 FQGNSA. Here the CDR3 reads CASSLAAGGPREQYF. The CDR3 nucleotides read TGTGCCAGCAGCTTAGCAGCGGGAGGGCCCCGCGAGCAGTACTTC.

V is TRBV15 and J is TRBJ2-2; D remains unclear. The CDR3 length is 16 residues. Germline V gene sequence: CDR1 LNHNV, CDR2 YYDKDF (reference sequence). Trimming cost V 1 base and J 2 bases, with 11 bases left between them. The CDR3 DNA reads TGTGCCACCAGCAGAGGGCGGCTAACCAACACCGGGGAGCTGTTTTTT. Protein: CATSRGRLTNTGELFF.

The V call is TRBV6-5, the J call TRBJ2-1; TRBD1 aligns across 10 bases. After removal of 6 bases from V and 3 bases from J, the junction contained 5 bases not matched to a gene. Germline CDR1 is MNHEY and CDR2 is SVGAGI. CDR3 length: 15 amino acids. In DNA, the CDR3 is TGTGCCAGCAGACGGGACAGGGGCTTCTACAATGAGCAGTTCTTC. Translating gives CASRRDRGFYNEQFF.

V usage is TRBV5-1 and J usage is TRBJ1-5; D gene ambiguous. Deletions cut 0 bases from V and 5 bases from J, with 6 bases between. Germline V lookup: CDR1 SGHRS, CDR2 YFSETQ. The CDR3 is made up of 13 amino acids. The CDR3 loop is CASSLVSDQPQHF. As DNA, the CDR3 is TGCGCCAGCAGCTTGGTCTCTGATCAGCCCCAGCATTTT.

V and J are TRBV3-1 (or the pseudogene TRBV3-2) and TRBJ1-6, with 7 bases that match TRBD1. The CDR3 covers 15 residues. CDR1 and CDR2 from the germline V gene are LGHDT and YNNKEL (reference sequence). After removal of 5 bases from V and 5 bases from J, the junction contained 6 bases not matched to a gene. The CDR3 bases are TGTGCCAGCAGCACACGGGACAGTAATAATTCACCCCTCCACTTT. It codes for CASSTRDSNNSPLHF.

This clone has a handful of counts. The genes are TRBV21-1 and TRBJ1-1; TRBD1, the table's D call, was not compared with the DNA. TRBV21-1 is listed as a pseudogene. The CDR3 is made up of 18 amino acids. CDR3 coding DNA: TGTGCCAGCAGCCCGAGGCAGACAGGGGATTGGCGGAACACTGAAGCTTTCTTT. As protein: CASSPRQTGDWRNTEAFF.

The chain carries TRBV13 and TRBJ2-5; a possible D gene is TRBD2 (6 bases). Germline CDR1 and CDR2: PRHDT and FYEKMQ (reference sequence). The CDR3 totals 14 residues. V gave up 3 bases and J gave up 2 bases, with 10 bases separating them. CDR3 sequence: CASSFSGEQETQYF. The CDR3 bases are TGTGCCAGCAGCTTTTCGGGGGAACAAGAGACCCAGTACTTC.

This clone was seen many times. The gene calls are TRBV28 and TRBJ1-2; 9 nucleotides match TRBD1. The V gene end was trimmed by 5 bases and the J gene end by 5 bases; junction bases not matched to a gene: 15. The CDR3 covers 17 residues. Germline V gene lookup returns CDR1 MDHEN and CDR2 SYDVKM. The CDR3 loop reads CASSLGTGSYSRYGYTF. The CDR3 DNA follows: TGTGCCAGCAGTCTCGGGACAGGGTCCTACTCCAGATATGGCTACACCTTC.

The rearrangement uses TRBV5-8 and TRBJ1-3; D not certain. Germline V gene sequence: CDR1 SGHTS, CDR2 YDEGEE. The CDR3 runs to 15 residues. Deletions cut 4 bases from V and 4 bases from J, with 15 bases between. CDR3 region: CASSPRQNQGNTIYF. The CDR3 DNA reads as TGTGCCAGCAGCCCCCGCCAGAACCAAGGAAACACCATATATTTT.

DNA for the CDR3: TGTGCCAGCACCCAAGCCACGGGTTGGGAGCAGTACTTC. It translates to CASTQATGWEQYF. V gene TRBV28 combines with J gene TRBJ2-7; D not resolved. The CDR3 sequence is 13 residues long. Germline CDR1 MDHEN, CDR2 SYDVKM. V lost 7 bases, J lost 7 bases, and 17 bases lay in between.

In its sample, this clone was seen a few times. The rearrangement links TRBV15 to TRBJ2-7; D perhaps matches TRBD1 (5 bases). V was pared by 3 bases and J by 5 bases, with 17 bases between. In germline, CDR1 is LNHNV, CDR2 YYDKDF (reference sequence). CDR3 length: 15 residues. CDR3 sequence: CATSRTASLANEQYF. The CDR3 DNA follows: TGTGCCACCAGCAGGACAGCCTCTCTGGCAAACGAGCAGTACTTC.

This clone occurred once. This chain joins TRBV21-1 and TRBJ2-3; the D call in the table, TRBD2, was not verified against the DNA. TRBV21-1 represents a pseudogene. This CDR3 has 17 residues. The CDR3 loop reads CASSKGPSGRGPDTQYF. CDR3 sequence (DNA): TGTGCCAGCAGCAAAGGTCCTAGCGGGAGGGGCCCAGATACGCAGTATTTT.

The chain employs TRBV7-6 and TRBJ2-3; no definite D call. Germline V lookup: CDR1 SGHVS, CDR2 FNYEAQ. This CDR3 has 13 amino acids. V dropped 1 base and J dropped 6 bases, with 8 bases sitting between them. The CDR3 DNA follows: TGTGCCAGCAGCTTAGAAGGAGTGGATACGCAGTATTTT. Translated: CASSLEGVDTQYF.

V usage is TRBV11-1 and J usage is TRBJ2-1; D perhaps matches TRBD2 (6 bases). The CDR3 length is 16 residues. Trimming removed 2 bases at V and 7 bases at J, with 18 bases between. The germline gives CDR1 SGHAT, CDR2 FQDESV (reference sequence). CDR3 region: CASSLYRTGVENEQFF. Here the CDR3 DNA reads TGTGCCAGCAGCTTATACAGGACGGGAGTGGAAAATGAGCAGTTCTTC.

Only a few counts were recorded for this clone. V usage is TRBV14 and J usage is TRBJ1-2, with TRBD1 matching 11 bases. Per the germline V gene, CDR1 is SGHDN and CDR2 is FVKESK. Germline trimming cut 4 bases from V and 8 bases from J; bases unmatched to any gene: 9. The CDR3 sequence is 15 residues long. Here the CDR3 DNA reads TGTGCCAGCAGCCGATCCGGGACAGGGGGAGAAGGCTACACCTTC. Protein sequence: CASSRSGTGGEGYTF. The whole variable domain, remainder taken from reference TRBV14 and TRBJ1-2, is EAGVTQFPSHSVIEKGQTVTLRCDPISGHDNLYWYRRVMGKEIKFLLHFVKESKQDESGMPNNRFLAERTGGTYSTLKVQPAELEDSGVYFCASSRSGTGGEGYTFGSGTRLTVV.

This chain links TRBV7-2 with TRBJ2-7; D is perhaps TRBD1 (6 bases). The V gene lost 0 bases and the J gene lost 10 bases, with 10 bases spanning the gap. Germline V lookup: CDR1 SGHTA, CDR2 FQGNSA. There are 12 residues in the CDR3. The CDR3 sequence: CASSLADRLQYF. DNA for the CDR3: TGTGCCAGCAGCTTAGCGGACAGACTACAGTACTTC.

About this clone itself: The junction departs from the called germline gene at one end, perhaps through a read error. The gene calls are TRBV5-1 and TRBJ2-7; 14 bases are shared with TRBD2. The CDR3 runs 15 residues. From germline, CDR1 is SGHRS and CDR2 YFSETQ. The CDR3 DNA reads TGCGCCAGCAGCTCGTACGGGACTAGCGGGAGTATGCATGACTTC. It is translated as CASSSYGTSGSMHDF. Drawing the rest from reference TRBV5-1 and TRBJ2-7, the complete variable domain is KAGVTQTPRYLIKTRGQQVTLSCSPISGHRSVSWYQQTPGQGLQFLFEYFSETQRNKGNFPGRFSGRQFSNSRSEMNVSTLELGDSALYLCASSSYGTSGSMHDFGPGTRLTVT.